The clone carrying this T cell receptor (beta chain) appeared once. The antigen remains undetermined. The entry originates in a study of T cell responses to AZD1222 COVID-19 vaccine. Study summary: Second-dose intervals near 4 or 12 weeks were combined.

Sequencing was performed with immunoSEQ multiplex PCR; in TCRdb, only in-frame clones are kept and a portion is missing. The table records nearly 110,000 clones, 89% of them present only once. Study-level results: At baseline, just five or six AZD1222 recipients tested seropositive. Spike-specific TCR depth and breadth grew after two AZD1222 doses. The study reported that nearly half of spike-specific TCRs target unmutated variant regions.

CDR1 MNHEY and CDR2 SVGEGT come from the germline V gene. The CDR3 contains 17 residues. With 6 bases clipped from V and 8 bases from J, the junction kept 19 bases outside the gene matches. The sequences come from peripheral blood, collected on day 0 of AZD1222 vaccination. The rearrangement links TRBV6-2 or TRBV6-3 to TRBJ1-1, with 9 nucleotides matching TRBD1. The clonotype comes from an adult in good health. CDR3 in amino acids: CASSPHGDRAVRGEAFF. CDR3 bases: TGTGCCAGCAGCCCTCACGGGGACAGGGCCGTCCGAGGCGAAGCTTTCTTT.